These 21 T cell receptor beta chains originate from one sample sequenced in a study of T cells in Graves' hyperthyroidism and ophthalmopathy. RNA transcripts were the template for amplifying TCR beta CDR3 regions. First-round RT-PCR targeting the TCR CDR3 was performed with the HTBI primer set. TCRdb redid the calling of the multiplex PCR reads with MiXCR, one entry per CDR3 protein. The data show some 350,000 distinct CDR3 sequences, 15% to 17% seen once. Sequencing used blood. All receptors derive from a young woman with Graves' hyperthyroidism that later progressed to Graves' ophthalmopathy.

This clonotype has at least ten counts. V gene TRBV20-1 combines with J gene TRBJ2-3; 9 nucleotides line up with TRBD2. With V trimmed by 6 bases and J by 0 bases, 7 bases remained unmatched. Germline lookup yields CDR1 DFQATT and CDR2 SNEGSKA (reference sequence). This CDR3 is 15 amino acids long. CDR3 nucleotide sequence: TGCAGTGCAACACCTAGCGGGGCTAGCACAGATACGCAGTATTTT. Translated: CSATPSGASTDTQYF.

The CDR3 DNA reads TGCAGTGCTAGCCCCGGGACAGCGAACACTGAAGCTTTCTTT. Its protein is CSASPGTANTEAFF. J is TRBJ1-1 and V is TRBV20-1; 7 nucleotides agree with TRBD1. In germline, CDR1 is DFQATT, CDR2 SNEGSKA (reference sequence). The CDR3 sequence is 14 residues long. J lost 1 base, V lost 3 bases, and 5 bases had no gene match.

The sample holds many counts of this clonotype. The rearrangement uses TRBV7-2 and TRBJ2-5; D remains ambiguous. V lost 0 bases and J 1 base, leaving 3 bases between the germline ends. Germline V gives CDR1 SGHTA, CDR2 FQGNSA. This CDR3 is 13 amino acids long. As DNA, the CDR3 is TGTGCCAGCAGCTTAGCGCTCCAAGAGACCCAGTACTTC. Its protein is CASSLALQETQYF.

This clonotype was picked up many times. V gene TRBV6-1 combines with J gene TRBJ2-5; D gene ambiguous. Deletions cut 1 base from V and 4 bases from J, with 10 bases between. This CDR3 region has 14 residues. Germline CDR1 and CDR2: MNHNS and SASEGT. The CDR3 loop is CASSEDRLRETQYF. The CDR3 DNA is TGTGCCAGCAGTGAAGATAGGTTGAGAGAGACCCAGTACTTC.

There are a few counts of this clonotype. V usage is TRBV5-5 and J usage is TRBJ2-7; possible D gene TRBD1, 6 bases. V lost 4 bases to trimming and J lost 3 bases, with 17 bases between them. The CDR3 sequence is 15 residues long. CDR1 and CDR2 (germline): SGHKS, YYEKEE (reference sequence). As DNA, the CDR3 is TGTGCCAGCAGCGGAAACAGGGTTAGTTTCTACGAGCAGTACTTC. Protein: CASSGNRVSFYEQYF.

This clonotype was seen a handful of times. The genes are TRBV24-1 and TRBJ1-2; TRBD1 is a possible D gene (6 bases). The V gene lost 3 bases and the J gene lost 4 bases, with 17 bases spanning the gap. Germline V gives CDR1 KGHDR, CDR2 SFDVKD. The CDR3 sequence is 16 residues long. CDR3 region: CATSDRQGQGIYGYTF. In nucleotides, the CDR3 is TGTGCCACCAGTGATCGTCAGGGGCAAGGTATCTATGGCTACACCTTC.

This clonotype was seen a handful of times. J is TRBJ2-1 and V is TRBV2, with D unresolved. V was pared by 1 base and J by 0 bases, with 7 bases between. The CDR3 has 15 residues. Germline V gives CDR1 SNHLY, CDR2 FYNNEI. The CDR3 here is CASSEERSSYNEQFF. CDR3 nucleotide sequence: TGTGCCAGCAGTGAAGAGCGTAGCTCCTACAATGAGCAGTTCTTC.

This clonotype has more than one count but fewer than ten. The J gene is TRBJ2-1, the V gene TRBV27; TRBD2 matches 12 bases. The V gene's germline CDR1 is MNHEY and CDR2 SMNVEV (reference sequence). This CDR3 has 17 amino acids. The J segment lost 6 bases and the V segment lost 2 bases, leaving 8 bases of the junction unmatched. Here the CDR3 reads CASSLGLAGGVSNEQFF. CDR3 DNA: TGTGCCAGCAGTTTAGGGCTAGCGGGAGGGGTCAGCAATGAGCAGTTCTTC.

The CDR3: CASVVAGGAQFF. In nucleotides, the CDR3 is TGTGCCAGCGTAGTAGCGGGGGGGGCGCAGTTCTTC. J is TRBJ2-1 and V is TRBV6-2 or TRBV6-3; TRBD2 agrees at 11 bases. Trimming at V came to 8 bases and at J to 12 bases, leaving 6 bases not matched to a gene. CDR3 length: 12 residues. The germline V gene has CDR1 MNHEY and CDR2 SVGEGT.

This clonotype was seen ten or more times. The V call is TRBV3-1, the J call TRBJ1-2; D is ambiguous. CDR1 LGHDT and CDR2 YNNKEL come from the germline V gene (reference sequence). The V end lost 0 bases, the J end lost 8 bases, and 10 bases lay between the germline ends. This CDR3 has 13 residues. The CDR3 nucleotides read TGTGCCAGCAGCCAAGATCCGGGAGTGGGCTACACCTTC. Protein product: CASSQDPGVGYTF. The variable domain in full, with the rest retrieved from reference TRBV3-1 and TRBJ1-2, is DTAVSQTPKYLVTQMGNDKSIKCEQNLGHDTMYWYKQDSKKFLKIMFSYNNKELIINETVPNRFSPKSPDKAHLNLHINSLELGDSAVYFCASSQDPGVGYTFGSGTRLTVV.

V and J are TRBV27 and TRBJ1-2, with D hard to call. CDR3 length: 14 amino acids. Per germline, CDR1 MNHEY and CDR2 SMNVEV (reference sequence). The ends were cut back, 1 base at V and 3 bases at J, with 9 bases in the middle. CDR3 amino acids: CASSLFPRHYGYTF. DNA for the CDR3: TGTGCCAGCAGTTTATTTCCAAGGCACTATGGCTACACCTTC.

There are many counts of this clonotype. The CDR3 loop reads CASSSPTGRETQYF. DNA of the CDR3: TGTGCCAGCAGTTCTCCAACGGGGAGAGAGACCCAGTACTTC. The rearrangement joins TRBV27 to TRBJ2-5, with a tentative D call TRBD2 (5 bases). CDR1 is MNHEY and CDR2 is SMNVEV in the germline V gene (reference sequence). Trimming shortened V by 4 bases and J by 4 bases, and 13 bases separated the two germline ends. The CDR3 runs 14 residues.

This clonotype has more than one count but fewer than ten. The rearrangement links TRBV20-1 to TRBJ1-5; D not certain. Between the trimmed V and J ends, which lost 3 bases and 0 bases, there was a span of 15 bases. Germline V gene data show CDR1 as DFQATT and CDR2 as SNEGSKA (reference sequence). The CDR3 contains 16 residues. The CDR3 nucleotides read TGCAGTGCTAGCCGAATTGGAGGGAATAGCAATCAGCCCCAGCATTTT. It encodes CSASRIGGNSNQPQHF.

In its sample, this clonotype was seen a few times. The V call is TRBV4-3, the J call TRBJ2-1; D unresolved. Looked up from germline, CDR1 is LGHNA and CDR2 is YSLEER. V dropped 0 bases and J dropped 0 bases, with 9 bases sitting between them. The CDR3 spans 16 residues. The chain's CDR3 is CASSQDHMSSYNEQFF. CDR3 coding DNA: TGCGCCAGCAGCCAAGACCACATGAGCTCCTACAATGAGCAGTTCTTC.

The chain couples TRBV20-1 to TRBJ1-2; D uncertain. Germline lookup yields CDR1 DFQATT and CDR2 SNEGSKA (reference sequence). CDR3 length: 11 residues. The V end lost 5 bases, the J end lost 8 bases, and 12 bases lay between the germline ends. The CDR3 region is CSAPWAQGYTF. CDR3 in DNA: TGCAGTGCTCCGTGGGCGCAAGGCTACACCTTC.

This clonotype occurred many times. The rearrangement links TRBV7-9 to TRBJ2-5, with 14 bases matching TRBD2. Per germline, CDR1 SEHNR and CDR2 FQNEAQ (reference sequence). The CDR3 length is 17 residues. V lost 5 bases to trimming and J lost 2 bases; unmatched junction nucleotides: 7. For the CDR3, the DNA is TGTGCCAGCAGCCCGGGACTAGCGGGAGAAAAACAAGAGACCCAGTACTTC. Its translation is CASSPGLAGEKQETQYF.

This clonotype was counted at least ten times. The V call is TRBV12-5, the J call TRBJ2-2; TRBD2 agrees at 11 bases. The CDR3 runs 17 residues. V was clipped by 2 bases and J by 6 bases; unmatched bases: 8. From germline, CDR1 is LGHNT and CDR2 FRNRAP. The CDR3 DNA reads TGTGCTAGTGGTTTGACGACTAGCGGGAACGAGGCCGGGGAGCTGTTTTTT. Its translation is CASGLTTSGNEAGELFF.

The CDR3, as DNA: TGTGCCAGCAGTTTTTTACCCGGGACAGGGAGCAGAGAGACACCCCTCCACTTT. Amino acids: CASSFLPGTGSRETPLHF. The chain has TRBV6-1 and TRBJ1-6; 9 bases align to TRBD1. J gave up 11 bases and V 5 bases, and 19 bases lay outside the gene matches. This CDR3 has 18 amino acids. Germline V gene lookup returns CDR1 MNHNS and CDR2 SASEGT.

This clonotype was seen a handful of times. This chain links TRBV11-2 with TRBJ2-3; D is unclear. The germline V gene has CDR1 SGHAT and CDR2 FQNNGV. The CDR3 sequence is 15 residues long. V shed 5 bases and J shed 2 bases, with 14 bases lying between them. CDR3 bases: TGTGCCAGCAGCACGAACACCTGGGACACAGATACGCAGTATTTT. Translated: CASSTNTWDTDTQYF.

This clonotype was recorded many times. The rearrangement joins TRBV27 to TRBJ1-1; D perhaps matches TRBD1 (5 bases). This CDR3 is built from 15 residues. The ends were cut back, 5 bases at V and 0 bases at J, with 13 bases in the middle. From germline, CDR1 is MNHEY and CDR2 SMNVEV (reference sequence). The CDR3: CASSLMTGLNTEAFF. CDR3 sequence (DNA): TGTGCCAGCAGTCTAATGACGGGACTGAACACTGAAGCTTTCTTT.

The rearrangement joins TRBV20-1 to TRBJ2-3, with 8 bases identical to TRBD1. The length of the CDR3 is 13 residues. J was trimmed by 7 bases and V by 1 base; bases with no gene match: 4. The V gene's germline CDR1 is DFQATT and CDR2 SNEGSKA (reference sequence). Here the CDR3 reads CSARVDRAYTQYF. The CDR3 DNA is TGCAGTGCTAGAGTGGACAGGGCCTATACGCAGTATTTT.